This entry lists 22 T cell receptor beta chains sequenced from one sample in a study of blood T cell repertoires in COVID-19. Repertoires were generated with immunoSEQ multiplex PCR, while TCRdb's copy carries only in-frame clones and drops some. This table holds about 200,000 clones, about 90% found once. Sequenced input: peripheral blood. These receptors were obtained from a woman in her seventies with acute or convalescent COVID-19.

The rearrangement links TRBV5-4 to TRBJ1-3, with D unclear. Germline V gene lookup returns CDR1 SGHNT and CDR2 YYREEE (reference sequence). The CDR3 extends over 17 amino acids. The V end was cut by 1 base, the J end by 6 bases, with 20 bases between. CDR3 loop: CASSLSISAGTLNTIYF. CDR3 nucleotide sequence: TGTGCCAGCAGCTTGTCAATATCCGCAGGCACCTTAAACACCATATATTTT.

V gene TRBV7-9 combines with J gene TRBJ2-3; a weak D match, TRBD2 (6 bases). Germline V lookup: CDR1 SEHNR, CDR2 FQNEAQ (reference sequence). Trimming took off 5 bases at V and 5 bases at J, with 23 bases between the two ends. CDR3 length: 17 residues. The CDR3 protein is CASSPKNAREWEDTQYF. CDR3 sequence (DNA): TGTGCCAGCAGCCCAAAGAACGCCCGGGAGTGGGAAGATACGCAGTATTTT.

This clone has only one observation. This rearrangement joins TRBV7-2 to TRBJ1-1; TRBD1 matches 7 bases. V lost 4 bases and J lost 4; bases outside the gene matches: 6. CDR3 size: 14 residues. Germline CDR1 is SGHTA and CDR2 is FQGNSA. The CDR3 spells CASSSNRGGTEAFF. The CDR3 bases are TGTGCCAGCAGCTCTAACAGGGGAGGCACTGAAGCTTTCTTT. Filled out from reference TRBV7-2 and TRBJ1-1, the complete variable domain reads GAGVSQSPSNKVTEKGKDVELRCDPISGHTALYWYRQSLGQGLEFLIYFQGNSAPDKSGLPSDRFSAERTGGSVSTLTIQRTQQEDSAVYLCASSSNRGGTEAFFGQGTRLTVV.

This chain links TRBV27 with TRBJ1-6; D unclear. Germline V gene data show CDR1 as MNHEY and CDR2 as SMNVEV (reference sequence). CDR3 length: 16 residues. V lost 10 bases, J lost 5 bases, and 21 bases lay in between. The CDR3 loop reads CATRRGRARDNSPLHF. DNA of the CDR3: TGTGCCACCAGACGCGGGAGGGCCAGAGATAATTCACCCCTCCACTTT.

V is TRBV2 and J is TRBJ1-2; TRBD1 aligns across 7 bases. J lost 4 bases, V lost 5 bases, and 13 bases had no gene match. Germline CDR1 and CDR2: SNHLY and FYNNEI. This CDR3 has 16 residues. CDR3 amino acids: CASSLGLGRGPYGYTF. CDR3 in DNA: TGTGCCAGCAGTCTCGGGCTGGGAAGGGGGCCCTATGGCTACACCTTC.

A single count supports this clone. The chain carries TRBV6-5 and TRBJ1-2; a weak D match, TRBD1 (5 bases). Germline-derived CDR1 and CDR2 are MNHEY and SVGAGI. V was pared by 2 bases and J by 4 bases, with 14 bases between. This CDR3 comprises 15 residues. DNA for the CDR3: TGTGCCAGCAGTTACGGGGAGGGACTAACCTATGGCTACACCTTC. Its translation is CASSYGEGLTYGYTF.

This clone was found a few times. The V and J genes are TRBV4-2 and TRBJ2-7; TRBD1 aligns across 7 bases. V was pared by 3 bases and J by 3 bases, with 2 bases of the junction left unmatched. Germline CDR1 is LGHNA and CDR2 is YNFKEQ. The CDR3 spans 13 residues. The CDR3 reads CASSHGDSYEQYF. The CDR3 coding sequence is TGTGCCAGCAGCCATGGGGACAGCTACGAGCAGTACTTC.

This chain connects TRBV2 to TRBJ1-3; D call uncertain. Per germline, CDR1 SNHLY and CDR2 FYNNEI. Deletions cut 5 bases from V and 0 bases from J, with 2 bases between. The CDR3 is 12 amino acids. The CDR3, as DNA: TGTGCCAGCAGTTACTCTGGAAACACCATATATTTT. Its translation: CASSYSGNTIYF.

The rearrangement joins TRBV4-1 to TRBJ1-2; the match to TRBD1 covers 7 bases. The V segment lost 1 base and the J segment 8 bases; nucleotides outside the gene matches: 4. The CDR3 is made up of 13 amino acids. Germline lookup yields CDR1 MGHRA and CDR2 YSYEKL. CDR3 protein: CASSQARDSGYTF. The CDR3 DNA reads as TGCGCCAGCAGCCAAGCTCGGGACAGCGGCTACACCTTC.

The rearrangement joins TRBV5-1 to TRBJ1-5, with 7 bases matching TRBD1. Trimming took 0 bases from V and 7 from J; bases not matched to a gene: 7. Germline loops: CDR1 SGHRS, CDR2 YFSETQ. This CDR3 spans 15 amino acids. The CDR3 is CASSLEGGRVQPQHF. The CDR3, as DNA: TGCGCCAGCAGCTTGGAAGGGGGCAGGGTGCAGCCCCAGCATTTT.

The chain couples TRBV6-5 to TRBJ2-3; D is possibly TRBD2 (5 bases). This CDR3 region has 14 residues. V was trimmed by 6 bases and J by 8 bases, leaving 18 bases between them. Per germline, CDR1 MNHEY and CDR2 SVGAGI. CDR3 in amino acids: CASRPYRSSGTQYF. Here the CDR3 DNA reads TGTGCCAGCAGACCTTACCGATCGAGCGGTACGCAGTATTTT.

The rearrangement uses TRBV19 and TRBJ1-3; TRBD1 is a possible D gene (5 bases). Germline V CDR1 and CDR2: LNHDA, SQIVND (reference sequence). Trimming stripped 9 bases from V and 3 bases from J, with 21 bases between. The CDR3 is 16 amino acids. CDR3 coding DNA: TGTGCCAGCATGACTCTGGGCAGGGTAAATGGAAACACCATATATTTT. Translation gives CASMTLGRVNGNTIYF.

CDR3 residues: CASSRQGAYEQYF. CDR3 DNA: TGTGCCAGCAGCAGGCAGGGGGCCTACGAGCAGTACTTC. The V gene is TRBV2, the J gene TRBJ2-7; 7 nucleotides match TRBD1. V lost 6 bases, J lost 2 bases, and 4 bases stayed unmatched. This CDR3 region has 13 residues. The germline V gene has CDR1 SNHLY and CDR2 FYNNEI.

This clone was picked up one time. The CDR3 sequence is CASSPRRQGALGEAFF. The CDR3 nucleotides read TGTGCCAGCAGCCCCCGGAGACAGGGGGCGTTAGGTGAAGCTTTCTTT. V gene TRBV7-2 combines with J gene TRBJ1-1, with 10 bases fitting TRBD1. The junction had 13 bases not matched to a gene; V was cut back by 5 bases and J by 7 bases. Germline-derived CDR1 and CDR2 are SGHTA and FQGNSA. This CDR3 spans 16 amino acids. Full variable domain (outside the CDR3, taken from reference TRBV7-2 and TRBJ1-1): GAGVSQSPSNKVTEKGKDVELRCDPISGHTALYWYRQSLGQGLEFLIYFQGNSAPDKSGLPSDRFSAERTGGSVSTLTIQRTQQEDSAVYLCASSPRRQGALGEAFFGQGTRLTVV.

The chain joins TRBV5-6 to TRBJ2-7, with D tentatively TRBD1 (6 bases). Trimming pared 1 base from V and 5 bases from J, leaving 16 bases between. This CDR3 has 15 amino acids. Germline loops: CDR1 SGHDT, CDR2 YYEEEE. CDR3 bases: TGTGCCAGCAGCTTGTGGGCCAGGGGTAGTAACGAGCAGTACTTC. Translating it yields CASSLWARGSNEQYF.

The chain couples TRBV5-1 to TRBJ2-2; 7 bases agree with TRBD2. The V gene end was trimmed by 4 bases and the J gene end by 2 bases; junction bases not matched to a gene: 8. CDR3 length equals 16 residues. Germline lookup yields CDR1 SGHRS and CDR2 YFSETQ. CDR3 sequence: CASSPGASGNTGELFF. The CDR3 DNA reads TGCGCCAGCAGCCCCGGGGCTAGCGGAAACACCGGGGAGCTGTTTTTT. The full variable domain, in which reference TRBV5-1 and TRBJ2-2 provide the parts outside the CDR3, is KAGVTQTPRYLIKTRGQQVTLSCSPISGHRSVSWYQQTPGQGLQFLFEYFSETQRNKGNFPGRFSGRQFSNSRSEMNVSTLELGDSALYLCASSPGASGNTGELFFGEGSRLTVL.

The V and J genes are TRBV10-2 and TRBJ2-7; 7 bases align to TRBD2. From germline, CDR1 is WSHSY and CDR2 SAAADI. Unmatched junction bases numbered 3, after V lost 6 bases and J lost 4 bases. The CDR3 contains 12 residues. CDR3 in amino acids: CASRAGEYEQYF. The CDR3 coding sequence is TGCGCCAGCAGGGCGGGAGAGTACGAGCAGTACTTC.

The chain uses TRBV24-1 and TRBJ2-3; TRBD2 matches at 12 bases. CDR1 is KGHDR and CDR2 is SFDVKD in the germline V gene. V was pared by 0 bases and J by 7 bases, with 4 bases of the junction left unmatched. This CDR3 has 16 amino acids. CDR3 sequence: CATSDLRLAGAYTQYF. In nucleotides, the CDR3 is TGTGCCACCAGTGATTTGAGACTAGCGGGAGCCTATACGCAGTATTTT.

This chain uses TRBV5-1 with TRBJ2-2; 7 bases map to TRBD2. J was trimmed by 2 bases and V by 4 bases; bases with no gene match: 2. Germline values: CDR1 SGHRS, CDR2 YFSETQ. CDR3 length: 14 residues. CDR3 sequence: CASSGRANTGELFF. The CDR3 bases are TGCGCCAGCAGCGGGAGGGCCAACACCGGGGAGCTGTTTTTT.

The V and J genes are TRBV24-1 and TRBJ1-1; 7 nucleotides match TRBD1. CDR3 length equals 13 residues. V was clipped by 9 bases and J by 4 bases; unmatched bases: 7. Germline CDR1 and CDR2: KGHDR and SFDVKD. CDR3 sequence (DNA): TGTGCCACCCAGACAGGGCCCCTCACTGAAGCTTTCTTT. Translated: CATQTGPLTEAFF.

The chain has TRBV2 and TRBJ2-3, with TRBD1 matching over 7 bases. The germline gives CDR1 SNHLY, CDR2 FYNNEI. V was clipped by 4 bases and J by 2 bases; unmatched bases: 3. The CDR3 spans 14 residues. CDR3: CASSAGQLTDTQYF. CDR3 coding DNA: TGTGCCAGCAGTGCGGGACAGCTCACAGATACGCAGTATTTT.

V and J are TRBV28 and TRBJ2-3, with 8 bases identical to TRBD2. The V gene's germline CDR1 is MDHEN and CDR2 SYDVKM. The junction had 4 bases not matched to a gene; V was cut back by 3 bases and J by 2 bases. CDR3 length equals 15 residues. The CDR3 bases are TGTGCCAGCAGTTTTAATAGCGGGAACACAGATACGCAGTATTTT. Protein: CASSFNSGNTDTQYF.